A single T cell receptor (beta chain) is shown here with its context. CDR3 length: 15 amino acids. V lost 4 bases and J lost 8; bases outside the gene matches: 9. CDR1 is SGDLS, CDR2 YYNGEE, per germline. This record comes from a study of cytotoxic CD8 clonotypes in ibrutinib-treated CLL. At the level of the study: Patients attained 25 or so partial and 2 complete responses; at median around 68 months, around 15 remained remitted while around twelve progressed.

Generated by immunoSEQ multiplex PCR, the TCRdb table keeps only in-frame clones and is missing some. The repertoire holds roughly 200,000 clones, with about four fifths as singletons. This sequence was found in a human donor with chronic lymphocytic leukemia. This chain connects TRBV9 to TRBJ1-4; TRBD1 aligns across 9 bases. This material consisted of PBMCs, taken after 12 months of ibrutinib treatment. CDR3 loop: CASSLGDRVAEKLFF. The DNA for the CDR3 is TGTGCCAGCAGCCTGGGGGACAGGGTTGCGGAAAAACTGTTTTTT.